The present TCR beta chain was sequenced within a study of T cell repertoires in aging, cancer and after chemotherapy. On the study more broadly: Donors were grouped into six age bands spanning 30 or younger through 70 or older.

There are 13 residues in the CDR3. The V gene lost 11 bases and the J gene lost 0 bases, with 8 bases spanning the gap. Per germline, CDR1 MNHEY and CDR2 SVGAGI. This clonotype was counted only a few times. Its antigen remains unidentified. General study points: Rebound thymic output was suggested by rising median generation probability during chemotherapy in each cancer cohort.

The template was genomic DNA from peripheral blood, not RNA. TRB rearrangements spanning V, D and J were amplified using mixed TRB-A/B primers. In TCRdb, the multiplex PCR reads were re-called with MiXCR into one record per CDR3 protein. The sample consists of 450 to 600 distinct CDR3 sequences, 65% to 90% of them appearing once. The sequencing input was blood. This sequence joins TRBV6-5 and TRBJ2-6, with unresolved D. The receptor's source is a human donor with a solid tumor. This chain's CDR3 is CAVRVSGANVLTF. CDR3 nucleotides: TGTGCCGTTCGAGTCTCTGGGGCCAACGTCCTGACTTTC.